Described below is a single T cell receptor (beta chain) sequence and its context. As yet, its antigen is unknown. Germline V gene sequence: CDR1 MNHEY, CDR2 SMNVEV (reference sequence). The trim removed 3 bases at V and 4 bases at J, leaving 8 bases unmatched. The CDR3 extends over 16 amino acids. The data are from a study of human thymus T cells. Points from the study as a whole: Related research has reported that thymic repertoires overlap highly among unrelated individuals. Usage of V and J genes appeared biased in thymic and blood repertoires.

This table comes from immunoSEQ multiplex PCR, and its TCRdb copy is limited to in-frame clones, with some not included. The sample records tens of thousands of clones, roughly 96% being singletons. Resected material from corrective heart surgery provided the thymus tissue analysed. Having surgery to correct congenital heart defects, healthy Finnish infants acted as the donors. This chain links TRBV27 with TRBJ2-7; 11 nucleotides line up with TRBD1. Sequenced: thymus tissue. This clonotype was sampled from a girl in the first two years of life with a congenital heart defect but otherwise immunologically healthy. CDR3 amino acids: CASSLEGDRGYYEQYF. CDR3 coding DNA: TGTGCCAGCAGTTTGGAGGGGGACAGGGGGTATTACGAGCAGTACTTC.